These T cell receptor beta chains were read from a single sample in a study of cytomegalovirus exposure and HLA in healthy donors. The assay was immunoSEQ multiplex PCR, and TCRdb's table has in-frame clones only and misses some. The table includes 82,000 or so clones, 10% detected once. The sequencing sample was made of PBMCs. These receptors came from a man in his sixties in good health and CMV-seropositive. The CDR3 runs from the conserved cysteine through the conserved F or W. Fields, in order: clone size, D gene, V gene, J gene, CDR3 protein, CDR3 DNA. The D gene is left open where the match is weak. Expanded clones get a size class; other rows say once, few or many, or leave the size out.

few	TRBD2	TRBV7-2	TRBJ2-1	CASSLAASGSSYNEQFF	TGTGCCAGCAGCTTAGCGGCTAGCGGGAGCTCCTACAATGAGCAGTTCTTC
NA	TRBD2	TRBV10-3	TRBJ2-5	CAISGGLAGGWETQYF	TGTGCCATCAGTGGGGGACTAGCGGGAGGATGGGAGACCCAGTACTTC
NA	TRBD1	TRBV27	TRBJ2-5	CASSRTGSTQETQYF	TGTGCCAGCAGCCGGACAGGGTCCACTCAAGAGACCCAGTACTTC
few	NA	TRBV6-5	TRBJ2-1	CASSQTGTEQFF	TGTGCCAGCAGTCAAACAGGGACTGAGCAGTTCTTC
few	TRBD1	TRBV7-3	TRBJ1-1	CASSNPGQGMNTEAFF	TGTGCCAGCAGCAACCCGGGACAGGGGATGAACACTGAAGCTTTCTTT
few	TRBD1	TRBV5-1	TRBJ2-1	CASSTGTGETFGQFF	TGCGCCAGCAGCACGGGGACAGGGGAAACATTTGGGCAGTTCTTC
large	TRBD2	TRBV5-6	TRBJ2-1	CASAFLAGNEQFF	TGTGCCAGCGCTTTTTTAGCGGGGAATGAGCAGTTCTTC
few	TRBD2	TRBV9	TRBJ2-3	CASSVLAGTDTQYF	TGTGCCAGCAGCGTACTAGCGGGGACAGATACGCAGTATTTT
NA	NA	TRBV7-8	TRBJ2-2	CASSLDSGFGELFF	TGTGCCAGCAGCTTAGATTCCGGGTTCGGGGAGCTGTTTTTT
NA	TRBD1	TRBV5-4	TRBJ1-2	CASSIDRGERYGYTF	TGTGCCAGCAGCATAGACAGGGGGGAACGCTATGGCTACACCTTC
NA	NA	TRBV5-1	TRBJ1-4	CASSPDSNEKLFF	TGCGCCAGCAGCCCCGACAGTAATGAAAAACTGTTTTTT
few	TRBD2	TRBV7-9	TRBJ2-5	CASSSPGLAVQETQYF	TGTGCCAGCAGCTCGCCGGGACTAGCGGTCCAAGAGACCCAGTACTTC
NA	NA	TRBV15	TRBJ2-2	CATSRDLAGGTGELFF	TGTGCCACCAGCAGAGATCTGGCAGGAGGGACCGGGGAGCTGTTTTTT
NA	TRBD1	TRBV6-5	TRBJ2-5	CASTHGTGDRETQYF	TGTGCCAGCACCCACGGGACAGGGGATCGAGAGACCCAGTACTTC